This T cell receptor (beta chain) appears in the sequencing data of a study of Ad26.COV2.S vaccination and SARS-CoV-2 variants. Remarks on this clone: No antigen is known for it.

Profiling relied on immunoSEQ multiplex PCR, and the TCRdb table lists in-frame clones only, not all of them. This sample has about 420,000 clones, with roughly 90% found just once. Regarding the study as a whole: For non-spike TCRs, breadth in vaccine recipients resembled that in placebo recipients.

The treatment was: 15 to 20 received Ad26.COV2.S at low or high dose, single or two shots; several received placebo; per-sample allocation not given. The samples date from day 63 after the first vaccine or placebo injection. Specimen: peripheral blood, collected in a trial of Ad26.COV2.S vaccine versus placebo. The sequence was obtained from a person aged 18-60 years who received the Ad26.COV2.S COVID-19 vaccine or a placebo.

CDR3 residues: CASSRTLAGGRYEQFF. CDR3 nucleotides: TGCGCCAGCAGCCGCACCTTGGCGGGGGGCCGCTATGAGCAGTTCTTC. The chain carries TRBV4-3 and TRBJ2-1; TRBD2 agrees at 8 bases. J was trimmed by 8 bases and V by 4 bases; bases with no gene match: 13. The CDR3 contains 16 residues. Germline V lookup: CDR1 LGHNA, CDR2 YSLEER.